There are a few counts of the clone carrying this T cell receptor (beta chain). These data come from a study of patients and donors after allogeneic stem cell transplantation. TCRdb reprocessed the RT-PCR reads via MiXCR and lists one record per CDR3 protein. Of roughly 250,000 distinct CDR3 sequences detected, roughly an eighth appear once; the ten largest clones hold roughly 11%. Germline V gene data show CDR1 as SEHNR and CDR2 as FQNEAQ (reference sequence). This CDR3 comprises 14 residues. Trimming removed 5 bases from V and 2 bases from J, with 13 bases in between. Sequencing input: blood, either unsorted or a sorted T cell fraction (not recorded which). The chain combines TRBV7-9 with TRBJ2-7; tentatively, D is TRBD2 (6 bases). The sequence derives from a human donor who was either an allogeneic HSCT recipient or a stem cell or donor lymphocyte infusion donor (not recorded which). It is not recorded whose cells these are; they may come from a transplant donor. CDR3 in amino acids: CASSPGGIAYEQYF. The CDR3 coding sequence is TGTGCCAGCAGCCCAGGAGGGATAGCCTACGAGCAGTACTTC.